This T cell receptor (beta chain) emerged from a study of HIV-infected patients and healthy controls. Findings and limits, study-wide: HLA types of the donors remained undetermined.

Germline CDR1 is DFQATT and CDR2 is SNEGSKA (reference sequence). Between the trimmed V and J ends, which lost 0 bases and 1 base, there was a span of 16 bases. The CDR3 is 17 amino acids. Reverse transcription used roughly 480 ng RNA and constant-region primers for alpha and beta. Using multiplexing indices, alpha and beta chain libraries were generated apart by chain-specific third strand synthesis. TCRdb itself ran the 5' RACE reads through MiXCR, one entry per CDR3 protein. The table has 12,000 to 15,000 distinct CDR3 sequences, roughly 9.9% seen once. No cell fractionation was done, so the repertoire covers all unsorted peripheral blood T cells. A roughly 2.4 ml peripheral blood sample was taken for RNA. With regard to this clonotype: Its antigen is undetermined.

This sequence joins TRBV20-1 and TRBJ2-1; D not resolved. Sequenced: blood. This TCR came from an adult in good health. The CDR3 DNA follows: TGCAGTGCTAGAGACGAGTTAGGGCTCTTTTCCTACAATGAGCAGTTCTTC. This translates into CSARDELGLFSYNEQFF.